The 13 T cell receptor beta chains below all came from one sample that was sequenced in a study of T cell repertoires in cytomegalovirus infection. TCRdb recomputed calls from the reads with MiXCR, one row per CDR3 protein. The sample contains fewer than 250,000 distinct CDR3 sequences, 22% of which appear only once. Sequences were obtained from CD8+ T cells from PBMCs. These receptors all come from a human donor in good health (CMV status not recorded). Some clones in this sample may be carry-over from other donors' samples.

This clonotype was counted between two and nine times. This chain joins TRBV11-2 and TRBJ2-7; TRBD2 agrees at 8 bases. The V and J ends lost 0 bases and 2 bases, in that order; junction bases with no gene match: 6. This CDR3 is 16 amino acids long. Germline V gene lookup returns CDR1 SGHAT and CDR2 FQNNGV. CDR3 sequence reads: CASSLEGAGDPYEQYF. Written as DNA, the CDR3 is TGTGCCAGCAGCTTAGAGGGAGCGGGGGACCCCTACGAGCAGTACTTC. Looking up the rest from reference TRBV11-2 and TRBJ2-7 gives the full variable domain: EAGVAQSPRYKIIEKRQSVAFWCNPISGHATLYWYQQILGQGPKLLIQFQNNGVVDDSQLPKDRFSAERLKGVDSTLKIQPAKLEDSAVYLCASSLEGAGDPYEQYFGPGTRLTVT.

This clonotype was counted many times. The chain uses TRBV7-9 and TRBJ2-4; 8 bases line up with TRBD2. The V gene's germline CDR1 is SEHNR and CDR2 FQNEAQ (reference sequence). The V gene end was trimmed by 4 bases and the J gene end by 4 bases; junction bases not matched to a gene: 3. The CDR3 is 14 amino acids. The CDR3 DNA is TGTGCCAGCAGCTCGGGGGGGGGAAAAAACATTCAGTACTTC. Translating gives CASSSGGGKNIQYF. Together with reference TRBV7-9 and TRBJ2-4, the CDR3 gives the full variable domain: DTGVSQNPRHKITKRGQNVTFRCDPISEHNRLYWYRQTLGQGPEFLTYFQNEAQLEKSRLLSDRFSAERPKGSFSTLEIQRTEQGDSAMYLCASSSGGGKNIQYFGAGTRLSVL.

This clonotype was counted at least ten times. The CDR3: CASSWGMNTEAFF. The CDR3, as DNA: TGTGCCAGCAGTTGGGGTATGAACACTGAAGCTTTCTTT. The gene calls are TRBV6-5 and TRBJ1-1; D unresolved. The CDR3 extends over 13 amino acids. The V gene's germline CDR1 is MNHEY and CDR2 SVGAGI. The V end was cut by 4 bases, the J end by 0 bases, with 6 bases between.

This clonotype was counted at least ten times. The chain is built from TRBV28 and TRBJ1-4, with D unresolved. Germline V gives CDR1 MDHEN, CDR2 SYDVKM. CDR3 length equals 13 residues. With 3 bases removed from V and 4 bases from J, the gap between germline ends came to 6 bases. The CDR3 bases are TGTGCCAGCAGTTTGCAGTATAATGAAAAACTGTTTTTT. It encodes CASSLQYNEKLFF.

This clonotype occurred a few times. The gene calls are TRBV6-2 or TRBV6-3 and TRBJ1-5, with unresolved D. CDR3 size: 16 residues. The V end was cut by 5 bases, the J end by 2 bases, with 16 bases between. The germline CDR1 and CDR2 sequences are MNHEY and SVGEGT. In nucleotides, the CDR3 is TGTGCCAGCAGTCCGTCGGGCCTGGCGGGCAATCAGCCCCAGCATTTT. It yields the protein CASSPSGLAGNQPQHF.

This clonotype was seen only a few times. The DNA of the CDR3 is TGTGCCAGCAGAGACAGTGATAATAGCAATCAGCCCCAGCATTTT. It translates to CASRDSDNSNQPQHF. The V and J genes are TRBV2 and TRBJ1-5; a possible D gene is TRBD1 (5 bases). Germline V CDR1 and CDR2: SNHLY, FYNNEI. Trimming left V 6 bases short and J 0 bases short, with 12 bases between. The CDR3 loop spans 15 amino acids.

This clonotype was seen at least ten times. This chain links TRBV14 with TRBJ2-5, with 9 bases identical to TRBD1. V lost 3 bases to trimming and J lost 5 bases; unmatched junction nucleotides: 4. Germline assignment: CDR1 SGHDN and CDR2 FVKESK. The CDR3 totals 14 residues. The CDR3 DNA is TGTGCCAGCAGCCACGGGACAGGGTATGAGACCCAGTACTTC. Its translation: CASSHGTGYETQYF. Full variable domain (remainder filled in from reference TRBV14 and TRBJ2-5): EAGVTQFPSHSVIEKGQTVTLRCDPISGHDNLYWYRRVMGKEIKFLLHFVKESKQDESGMPNNRFLAERTGGTYSTLKVQPAELEDSGVYFCASSHGTGYETQYFGPGTRLLVL.

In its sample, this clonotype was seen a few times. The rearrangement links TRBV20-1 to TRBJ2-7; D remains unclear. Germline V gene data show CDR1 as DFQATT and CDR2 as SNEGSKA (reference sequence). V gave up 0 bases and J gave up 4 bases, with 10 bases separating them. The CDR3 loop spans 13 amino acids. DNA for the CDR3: TGCAGTGCTAGAGAAGAAAATCGGTACGAGCAGTACTTC. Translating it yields CSAREENRYEQYF.

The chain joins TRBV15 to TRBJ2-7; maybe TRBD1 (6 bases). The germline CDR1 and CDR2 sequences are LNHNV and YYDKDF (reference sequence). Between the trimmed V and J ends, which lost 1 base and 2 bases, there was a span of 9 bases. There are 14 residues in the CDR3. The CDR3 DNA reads TGTGCCACCAGCAGAGCCCAGGGGACCTACGAGCAGTACTTC. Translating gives CATSRAQGTYEQYF. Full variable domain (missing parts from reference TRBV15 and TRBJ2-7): DAMVIQNPRYQVTQFGKPVTLSCSQTLNHNVMYWYQQKSSQAPKLLFHYYDKDFNNEADTPDNFQSRRPNTSFCFLDIRSPGLGDTAMYLCATSRAQGTYEQYFGPGTRLTVT.

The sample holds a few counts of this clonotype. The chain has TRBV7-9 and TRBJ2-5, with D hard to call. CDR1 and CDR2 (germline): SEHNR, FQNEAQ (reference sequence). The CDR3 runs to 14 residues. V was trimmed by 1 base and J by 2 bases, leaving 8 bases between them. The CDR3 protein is CASSLEDHQETQYF. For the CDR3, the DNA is TGTGCCAGCAGCTTAGAGGACCATCAAGAGACCCAGTACTTC.

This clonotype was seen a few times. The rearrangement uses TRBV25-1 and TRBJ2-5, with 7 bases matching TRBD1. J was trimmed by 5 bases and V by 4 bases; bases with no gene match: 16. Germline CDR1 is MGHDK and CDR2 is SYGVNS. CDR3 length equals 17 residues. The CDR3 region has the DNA TGTGCCAGCAGTGGACCACAGGGGTTAGAGTCTGGGGAGACCCAGTACTTC. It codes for CASSGPQGLESGETQYF.

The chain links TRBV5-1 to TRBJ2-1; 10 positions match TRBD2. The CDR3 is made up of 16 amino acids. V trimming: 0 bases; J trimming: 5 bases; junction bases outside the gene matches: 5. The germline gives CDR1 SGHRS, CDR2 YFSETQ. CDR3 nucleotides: TGCGCCAGCAGCTTGGAAGCGGGGGGGATCAACAATGAGCAGTTCTTC. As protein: CASSLEAGGINNEQFF.

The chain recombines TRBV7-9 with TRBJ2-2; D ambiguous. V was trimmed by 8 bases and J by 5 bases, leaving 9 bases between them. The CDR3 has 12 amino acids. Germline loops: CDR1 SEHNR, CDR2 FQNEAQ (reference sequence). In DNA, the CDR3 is TGTGCCAGCCTAGGGAAGACCGGGGAGCTGTTTTTT. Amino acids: CASLGKTGELFF. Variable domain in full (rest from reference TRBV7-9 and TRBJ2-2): DTGVSQNPRHKITKRGQNVTFRCDPISEHNRLYWYRQTLGQGPEFLTYFQNEAQLEKSRLLSDRFSAERPKGSFSTLEIQRTEQGDSAMYLCASLGKTGELFFGEGSRLTVL.